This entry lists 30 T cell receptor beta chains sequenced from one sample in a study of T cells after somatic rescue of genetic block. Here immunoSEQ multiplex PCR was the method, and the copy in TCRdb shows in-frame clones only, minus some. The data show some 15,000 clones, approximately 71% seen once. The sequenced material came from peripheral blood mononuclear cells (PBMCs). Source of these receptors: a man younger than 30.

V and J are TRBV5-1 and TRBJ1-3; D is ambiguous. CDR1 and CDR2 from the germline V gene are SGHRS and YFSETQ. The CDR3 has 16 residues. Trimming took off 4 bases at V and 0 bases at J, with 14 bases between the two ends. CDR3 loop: CASSTGGMASGNTIYF. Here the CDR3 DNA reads TGCGCCAGCAGCACTGGCGGGATGGCCTCTGGAAACACCATATATTTT. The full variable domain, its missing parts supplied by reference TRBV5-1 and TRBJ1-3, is KAGVTQTPRYLIKTRGQQVTLSCSPISGHRSVSWYQQTPGQGLQFLFEYFSETQRNKGNFPGRFSGRQFSNSRSEMNVSTLELGDSALYLCASSTGGMASGNTIYFGEGSWLTVV.

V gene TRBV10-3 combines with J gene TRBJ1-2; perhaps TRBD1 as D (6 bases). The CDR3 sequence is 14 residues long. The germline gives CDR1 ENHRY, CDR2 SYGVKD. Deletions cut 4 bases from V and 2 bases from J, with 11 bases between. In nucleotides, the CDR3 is TGTGCCATCAGTGCCCAGGGGAGGAACTATGGCTACACCTTC. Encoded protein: CAISAQGRNYGYTF.

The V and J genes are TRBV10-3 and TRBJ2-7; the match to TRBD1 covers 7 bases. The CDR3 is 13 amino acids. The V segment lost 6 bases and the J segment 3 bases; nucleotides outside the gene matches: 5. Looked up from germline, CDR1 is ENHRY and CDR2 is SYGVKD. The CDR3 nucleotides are TGTGCCATCAGACAGGGGTTTGACTACGAGCAGTACTTC. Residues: CAIRQGFDYEQYF.

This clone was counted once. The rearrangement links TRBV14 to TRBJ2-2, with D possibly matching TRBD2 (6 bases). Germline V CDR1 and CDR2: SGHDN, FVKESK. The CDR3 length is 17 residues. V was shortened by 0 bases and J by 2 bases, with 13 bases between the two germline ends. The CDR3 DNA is TGTGCCAGCAGCCAAGATGGGAGGCGGCTCAACACCGGGGAGCTGTTTTTT. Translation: CASSQDGRRLNTGELFF.

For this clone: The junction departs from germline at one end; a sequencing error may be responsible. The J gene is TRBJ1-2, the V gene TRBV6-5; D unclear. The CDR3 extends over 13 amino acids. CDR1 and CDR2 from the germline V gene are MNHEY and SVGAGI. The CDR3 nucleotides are TGTGCCAGCAGCTTAGGGCGGAACTATGGCCACACCTTC. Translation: CASSLGRNYGHTF.

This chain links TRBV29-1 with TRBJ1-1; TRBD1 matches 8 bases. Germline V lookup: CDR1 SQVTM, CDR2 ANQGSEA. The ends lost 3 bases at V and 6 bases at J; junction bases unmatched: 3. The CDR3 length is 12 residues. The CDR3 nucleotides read TGCAGCGTTGACAGGGGGCAACCTGAAGCTTTCTTT. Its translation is CSVDRGQPEAFF.

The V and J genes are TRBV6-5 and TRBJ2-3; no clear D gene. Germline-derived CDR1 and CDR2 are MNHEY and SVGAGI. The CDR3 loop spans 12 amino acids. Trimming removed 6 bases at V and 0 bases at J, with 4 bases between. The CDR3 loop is CASRTSTDTQYF. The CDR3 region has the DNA TGTGCCAGCAGAACTAGCACAGATACGCAGTATTTT.

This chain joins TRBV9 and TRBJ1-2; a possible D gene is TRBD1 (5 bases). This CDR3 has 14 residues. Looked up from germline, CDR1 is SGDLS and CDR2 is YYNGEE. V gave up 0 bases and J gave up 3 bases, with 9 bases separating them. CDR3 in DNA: TGTGCCAGCAGCGTAGGTAGGGGAGACTATGGCTACACCTTC. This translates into CASSVGRGDYGYTF.

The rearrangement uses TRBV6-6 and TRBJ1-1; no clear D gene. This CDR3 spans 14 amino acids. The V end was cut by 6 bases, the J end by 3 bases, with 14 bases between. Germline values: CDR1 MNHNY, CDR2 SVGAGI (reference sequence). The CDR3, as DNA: TGTGCCAGCAGAGCACTTTTGCGGGACACTGAAGCTTTCTTT. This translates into CASRALLRDTEAFF.

CDR3 amino acids: CASSYAGRPSYEQYF. In DNA form, the CDR3 reads TGTGCCAGCAGTTATGCCGGGCGGCCCTCCTACGAGCAGTACTTC. J is TRBJ2-7 and V is TRBV27; D is unresolved. The V and J ends lost 4 bases and 0 bases respectively, with 13 bases between them. The germline gives CDR1 MNHEY, CDR2 SMNVEV (reference sequence). The CDR3 has 15 residues.

The CDR3 DNA sequence: TGCGCCAGCAGCTTGGGGGGAACAACTAATGAAAAACTGTTTTTT. Translating gives CASSLGGTTNEKLFF. This sequence joins TRBV5-1 and TRBJ1-4; no clear D gene. The germline gives CDR1 SGHRS, CDR2 YFSETQ. V shed 0 bases and J shed 0 bases, with 6 bases lying between them. The CDR3 sequence is 15 residues long.

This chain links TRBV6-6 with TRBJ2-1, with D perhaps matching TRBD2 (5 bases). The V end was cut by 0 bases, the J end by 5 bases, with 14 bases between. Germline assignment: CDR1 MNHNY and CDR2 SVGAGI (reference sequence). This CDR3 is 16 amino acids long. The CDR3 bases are TGTGCCAGCAGTTACTCGAGAGAGGGCCAGAACAATGAGCAGTTCTTC. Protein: CASSYSREGQNNEQFF.

The CDR3 is CASSQVGRVETQYF. CDR3 bases: TGCGCCAGCAGCCAAGTTGGGAGGGTTGAGACCCAGTACTTC. V and J are TRBV4-1 and TRBJ2-5; TRBD2 matches 7 bases. The CDR3 runs to 14 residues. Germline values: CDR1 MGHRA, CDR2 YSYEKL. V lost 1 base to trimming and J lost 5 bases; unmatched junction nucleotides: 4.

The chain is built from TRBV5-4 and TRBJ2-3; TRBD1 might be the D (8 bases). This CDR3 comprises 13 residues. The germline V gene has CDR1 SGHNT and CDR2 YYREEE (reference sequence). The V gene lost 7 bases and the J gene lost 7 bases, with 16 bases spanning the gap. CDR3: CASRTGGGNTQYF. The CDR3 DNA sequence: TGTGCCAGCCGTACAGGGGGAGGGAATACGCAGTATTTT.

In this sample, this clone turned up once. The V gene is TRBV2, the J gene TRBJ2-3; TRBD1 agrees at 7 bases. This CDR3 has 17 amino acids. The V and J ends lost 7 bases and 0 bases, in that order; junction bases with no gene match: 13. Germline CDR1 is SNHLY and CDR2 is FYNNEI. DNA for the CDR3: TGTGCCAGCAACAATGAGGGACAGCCTTTAAGCACAGATACGCAGTATTTT. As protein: CASNNEGQPLSTDTQYF.

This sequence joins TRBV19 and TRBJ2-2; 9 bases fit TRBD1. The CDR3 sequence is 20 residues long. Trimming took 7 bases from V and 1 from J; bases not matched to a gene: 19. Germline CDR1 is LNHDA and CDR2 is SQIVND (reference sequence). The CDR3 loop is CASTLTPLDRGGLNTGELFF. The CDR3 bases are TGTGCCAGTACCCTTACTCCCTTGGACAGGGGTGGATTGAACACCGGGGAGCTGTTTTTT.

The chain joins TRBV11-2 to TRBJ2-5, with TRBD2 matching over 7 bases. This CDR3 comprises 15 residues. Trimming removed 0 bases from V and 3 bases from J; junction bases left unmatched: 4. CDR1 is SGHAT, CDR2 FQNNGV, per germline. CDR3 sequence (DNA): TGTGCCAGCAGCTTAGATTTGGCGGGGGAAGAGACCCAGTACTTC. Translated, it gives CASSLDLAGEETQYF.

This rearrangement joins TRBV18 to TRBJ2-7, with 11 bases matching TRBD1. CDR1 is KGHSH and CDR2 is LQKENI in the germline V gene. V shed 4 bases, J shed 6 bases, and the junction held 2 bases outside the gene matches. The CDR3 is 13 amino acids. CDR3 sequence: CASSRDRGAEQYF. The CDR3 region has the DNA TGTGCCAGCTCACGGGACAGGGGGGCCGAGCAGTACTTC. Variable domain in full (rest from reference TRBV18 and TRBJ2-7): NAGVMQNPRHLVRRRGQEARLRCSPMKGHSHVYWYRQLPEEGLKFMVYLQKENIIDESGMPKERFSAEFPKEGPSILRIQQVVRGDSAAYFCASSRDRGAEQYFGPGTRLTVT.

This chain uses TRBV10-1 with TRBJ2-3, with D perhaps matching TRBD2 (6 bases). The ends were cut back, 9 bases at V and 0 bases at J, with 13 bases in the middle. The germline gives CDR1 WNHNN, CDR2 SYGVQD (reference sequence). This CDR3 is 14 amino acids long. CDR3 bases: TGCGCCAGTGATTCTAGCGCTAGCACAGATACGCAGTATTTT. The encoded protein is CASDSSASTDTQYF.

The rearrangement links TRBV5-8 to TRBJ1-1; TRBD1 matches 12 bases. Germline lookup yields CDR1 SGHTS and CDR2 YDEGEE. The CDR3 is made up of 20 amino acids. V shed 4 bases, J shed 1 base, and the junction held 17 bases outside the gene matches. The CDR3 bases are TGTGCCAGCAGCACCAAGGGGACAGGGGGCAAATTCCGATCGAACACTGAAGCTTTCTTT. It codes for CASSTKGTGGKFRSNTEAFF.

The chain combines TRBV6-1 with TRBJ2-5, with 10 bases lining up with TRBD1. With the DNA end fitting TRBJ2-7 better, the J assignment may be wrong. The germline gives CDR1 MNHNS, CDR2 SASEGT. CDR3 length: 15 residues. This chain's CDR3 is CASSEGQGAFYEQYF. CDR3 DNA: TGTGCCAGCAGTGAAGGACAGGGGGCCTTCTACGAGCAGTACTTC.

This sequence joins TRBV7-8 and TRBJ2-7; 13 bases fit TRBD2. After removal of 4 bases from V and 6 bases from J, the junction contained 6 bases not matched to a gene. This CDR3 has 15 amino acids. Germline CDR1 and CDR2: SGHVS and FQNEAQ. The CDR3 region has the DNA TGTGCCAGCAGCTCGCCGGGACTAGCGGGACTCGAGCAGTACTTC. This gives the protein CASSSPGLAGLEQYF.

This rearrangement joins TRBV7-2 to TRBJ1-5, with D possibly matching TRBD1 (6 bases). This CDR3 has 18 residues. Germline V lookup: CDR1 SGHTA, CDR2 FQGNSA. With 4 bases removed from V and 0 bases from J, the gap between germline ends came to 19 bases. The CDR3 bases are TGTGCCAGCAGCTATCCGAGGACAGAACCTTATAGCAATCAGCCCCAGCATTTT. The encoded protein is CASSYPRTEPYSNQPQHF.

The CDR3 here is CASSLRPSGYEQYF. The CDR3, as DNA: TGCGCCAGCAGCTTGCGACCTAGCGGCTACGAGCAGTACTTC. The chain uses TRBV5-1 and TRBJ2-7; 7 positions match TRBD2. The CDR3 loop spans 14 amino acids. CDR1 and CDR2 (germline): SGHRS, YFSETQ. Trimming at V came to 1 base and at J to 3 bases, leaving 4 bases not matched to a gene. The entire variable domain, with the rest obtained from reference TRBV5-1 and TRBJ2-7, is as follows: KAGVTQTPRYLIKTRGQQVTLSCSPISGHRSVSWYQQTPGQGLQFLFEYFSETQRNKGNFPGRFSGRQFSNSRSEMNVSTLELGDSALYLCASSLRPSGYEQYFGPGTRLTVT.

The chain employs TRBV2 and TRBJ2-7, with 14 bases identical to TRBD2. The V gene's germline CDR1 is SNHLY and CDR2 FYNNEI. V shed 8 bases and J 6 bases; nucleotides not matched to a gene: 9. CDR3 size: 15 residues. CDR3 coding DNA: TGTGCCAGCCGGGGACTAGCGGGGGAAATCGGCGAGCAGTACTTC. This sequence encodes CASRGLAGEIGEQYF.

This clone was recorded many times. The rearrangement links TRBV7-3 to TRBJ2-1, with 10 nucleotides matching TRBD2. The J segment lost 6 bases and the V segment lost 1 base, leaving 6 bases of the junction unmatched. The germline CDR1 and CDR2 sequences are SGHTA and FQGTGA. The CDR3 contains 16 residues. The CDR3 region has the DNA TGTGCCAGCAGCTTAAGACCGGGACTAGCGTCCAATGAGCAGTTCTTC. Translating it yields CASSLRPGLASNEQFF.

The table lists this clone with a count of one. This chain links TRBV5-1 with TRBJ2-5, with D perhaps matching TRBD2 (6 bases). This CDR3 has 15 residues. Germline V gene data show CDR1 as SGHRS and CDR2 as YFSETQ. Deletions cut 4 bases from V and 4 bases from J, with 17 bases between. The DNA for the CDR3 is TGCGCCAGCAGCCTCCGGGACTCCATAGGAGAGACCCAGTACTTC. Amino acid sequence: CASSLRDSIGETQYF.

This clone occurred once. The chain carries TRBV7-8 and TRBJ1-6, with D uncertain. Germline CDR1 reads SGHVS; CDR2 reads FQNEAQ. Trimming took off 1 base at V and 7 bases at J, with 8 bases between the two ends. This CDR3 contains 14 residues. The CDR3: CASSLGRNNSPLHF. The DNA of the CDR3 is TGTGCCAGCAGCTTAGGGAGGAACAATTCACCCCTCCACTTT.

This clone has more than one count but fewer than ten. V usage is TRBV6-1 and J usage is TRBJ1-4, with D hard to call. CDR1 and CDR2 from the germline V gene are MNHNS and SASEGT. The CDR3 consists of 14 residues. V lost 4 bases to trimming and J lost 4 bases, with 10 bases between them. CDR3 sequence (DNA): TGTGCCAGCAGTGGAGGGTGGGATAATGAAAAACTGTTTTTT. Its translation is CASSGGWDNEKLFF.

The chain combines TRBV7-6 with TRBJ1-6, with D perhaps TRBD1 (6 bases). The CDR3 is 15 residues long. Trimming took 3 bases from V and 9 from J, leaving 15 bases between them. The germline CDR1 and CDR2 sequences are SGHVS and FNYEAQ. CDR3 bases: TGTGCCAGCAGCTTCATACAGGGACCGGGTTCACCCCTCCACTTT. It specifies CASSFIQGPGSPLHF.